The clone carrying this T cell receptor beta chain was observed once. What it binds is unknown. The CDR3 runs 15 residues. Germline CDR1 reads SGHRS; CDR2 reads YFSETQ. V was pared by 2 bases and J by 0 bases, with 9 bases between. The entry originates in a study of regulatory T cells in long-lasting Graves disease. Investigators prepared the TCR beta libraries by applying iRepertoire HTBI primers and Arm-PCR of CDR3 regions. In the original analysis: Looking across samples, the authors found approximately 60 TRBV and some 13 TRBJ segments. TCRdb re-derived calls from the multiplex PCR reads in MiXCR, one entry per CDR3 protein. The V and J calls shown here were made by TCRdb, not taken from the authors' results. Of just over 600,000 distinct CDR3 sequences listed, under 20% are singletons. Study-wide points: Analysis covered peripheral blood alone, not thyroid tissue.

The time point denotes: newly diagnosed GD, antithyroid drugs for less than 3 months. There was RNA extracted from PBMCs, and the TCR library was made from it. These data were likewise used in another study, on T cells in Graves' hyperthyroidism and ophthalmopathy.

The sequencing used peripheral blood mononuclear cells (PBMCs), collected at new diagnosis, from a patient treated with antithyroid drugs. This receptor was identified in a woman aged 30 to 39 with Graves disease. The chain couples TRBV5-1 to TRBJ1-3; D is undetermined. CDR3 nucleotide sequence: TGCGCCAGCAGCTTTGAGGGATCCTCTGGAAACACCATATATTTT. Translation gives CASSFEGSSGNTIYF.